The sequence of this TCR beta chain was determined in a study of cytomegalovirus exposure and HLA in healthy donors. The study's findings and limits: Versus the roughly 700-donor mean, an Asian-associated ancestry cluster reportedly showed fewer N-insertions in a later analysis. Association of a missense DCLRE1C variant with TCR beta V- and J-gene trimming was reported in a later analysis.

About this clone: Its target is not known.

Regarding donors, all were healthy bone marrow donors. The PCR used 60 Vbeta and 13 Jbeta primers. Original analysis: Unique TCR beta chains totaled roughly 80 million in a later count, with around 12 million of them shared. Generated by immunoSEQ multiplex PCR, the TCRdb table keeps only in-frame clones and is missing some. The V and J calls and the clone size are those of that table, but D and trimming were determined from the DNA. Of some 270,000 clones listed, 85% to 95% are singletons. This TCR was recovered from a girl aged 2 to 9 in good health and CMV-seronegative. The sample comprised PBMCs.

CDR3 bases: TGCGCCAGCAGCTTACGGGACTTATACAATGAGCAGTTCTTC. Translated: CASSLRDLYNEQFF. The chain joins TRBV5-1 to TRBJ2-1, with a tentative D call TRBD2 (6 bases). The germline gives CDR1 SGHRS, CDR2 YFSETQ. The CDR3 covers 14 residues. The V and J ends lost 2 bases and 4 bases respectively, with 10 bases between them.